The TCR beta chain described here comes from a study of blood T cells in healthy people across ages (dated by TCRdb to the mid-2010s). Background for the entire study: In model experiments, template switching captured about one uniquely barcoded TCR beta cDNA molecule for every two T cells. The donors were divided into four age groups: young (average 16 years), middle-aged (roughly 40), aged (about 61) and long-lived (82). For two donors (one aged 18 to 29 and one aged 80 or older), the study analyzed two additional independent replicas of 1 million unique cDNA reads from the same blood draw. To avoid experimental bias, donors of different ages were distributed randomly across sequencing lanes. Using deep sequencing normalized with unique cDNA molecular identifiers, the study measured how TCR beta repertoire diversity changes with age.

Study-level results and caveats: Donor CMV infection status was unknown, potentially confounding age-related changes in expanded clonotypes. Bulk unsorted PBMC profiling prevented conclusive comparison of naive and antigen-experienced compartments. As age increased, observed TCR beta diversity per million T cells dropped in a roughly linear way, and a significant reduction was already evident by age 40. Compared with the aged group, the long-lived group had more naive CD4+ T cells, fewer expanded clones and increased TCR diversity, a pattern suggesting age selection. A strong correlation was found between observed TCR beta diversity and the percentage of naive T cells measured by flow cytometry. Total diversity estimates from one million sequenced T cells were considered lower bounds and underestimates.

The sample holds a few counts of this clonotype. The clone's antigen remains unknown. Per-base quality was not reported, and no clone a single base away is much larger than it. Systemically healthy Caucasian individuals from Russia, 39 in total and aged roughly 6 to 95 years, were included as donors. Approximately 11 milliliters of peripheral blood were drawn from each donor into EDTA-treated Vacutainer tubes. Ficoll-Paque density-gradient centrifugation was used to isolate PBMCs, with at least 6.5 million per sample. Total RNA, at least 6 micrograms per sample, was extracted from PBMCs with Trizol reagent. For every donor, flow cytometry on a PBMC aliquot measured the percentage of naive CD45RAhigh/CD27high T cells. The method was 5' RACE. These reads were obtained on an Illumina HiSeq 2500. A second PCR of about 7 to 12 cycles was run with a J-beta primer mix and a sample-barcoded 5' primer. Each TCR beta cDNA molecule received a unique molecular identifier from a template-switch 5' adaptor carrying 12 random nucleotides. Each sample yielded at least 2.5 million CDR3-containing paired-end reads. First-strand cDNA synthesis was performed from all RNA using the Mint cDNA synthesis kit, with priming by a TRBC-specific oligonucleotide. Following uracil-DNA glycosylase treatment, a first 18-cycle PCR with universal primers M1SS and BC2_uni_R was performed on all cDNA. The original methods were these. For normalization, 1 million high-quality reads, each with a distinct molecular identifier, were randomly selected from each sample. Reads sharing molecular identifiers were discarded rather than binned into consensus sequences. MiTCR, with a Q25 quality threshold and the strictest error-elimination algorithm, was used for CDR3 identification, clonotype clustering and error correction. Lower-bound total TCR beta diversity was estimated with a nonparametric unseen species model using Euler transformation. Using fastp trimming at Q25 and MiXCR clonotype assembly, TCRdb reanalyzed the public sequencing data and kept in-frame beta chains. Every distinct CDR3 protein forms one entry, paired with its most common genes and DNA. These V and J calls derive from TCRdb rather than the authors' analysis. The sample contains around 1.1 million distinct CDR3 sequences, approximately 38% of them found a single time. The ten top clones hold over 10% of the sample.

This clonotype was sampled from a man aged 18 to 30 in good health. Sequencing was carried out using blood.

The CDR3 reads CASSPGVSPTDTQYF. The DNA sequence follows: TGTGCCAGCAGCCCAGGTGTGAGCCCCACAGATACGCAGTATTTT. This sequence uses TRBV12-3 or TRBV12-4 and TRBJ2-3; the D segment cannot be called with confidence. Taken from cysteine to phenylalanine, the CDR3 has 15 residues. Just CDR3 DNA is preserved here, 45 bases in frame from base 1. V loses 6 bases of germline sequence and J loses 2 bases, and the interval between the two ends is 15 bases.